Below are 5 T cell receptor beta chains sequenced from a single sample in a study of blood T cell repertoires in COVID-19. Libraries were prepared by immunoSEQ multiplex PCR; TCRdb keeps only in-frame clonotypes and omits some of them. The sample yields approximately 180,000 clones, approximately 87% seen once. The sequencing sample was made of peripheral blood. The receptors derive from a woman between 65 and 79 years old with COVID-19, enrolled during active disease.

V usage is TRBV19 and J usage is TRBJ2-1; the match to TRBD1 covers 8 bases. With V trimmed by 8 bases and J by 0 bases, 3 bases remained unmatched. Germline V gene lookup returns CDR1 LNHDA and CDR2 SQIVND (reference sequence). This CDR3 comprises 14 residues. The CDR3 bases are TGTGCCAGTTGGACAGGGAGCTCCTACAATGAGCAGTTCTTC. Translated: CASWTGSSYNEQFF.

V usage is TRBV11-2 and J usage is TRBJ1-3; D not certain. CDR3 size: 15 residues. Trimming took 1 base from V and 1 from J, leaving 8 bases between them. The V gene's germline CDR1 is SGHAT and CDR2 FQNNGV. The CDR3 is CASSLARSSGNTIYF. CDR3 nucleotides: TGTGCCAGCAGCTTAGCCCGGAGTTCTGGAAACACCATATATTTT.

This chain uses TRBV19 with TRBJ2-1, with D perhaps matching TRBD1 (6 bases). The ends were cut back, 6 bases at V and 10 bases at J, with 19 bases in the middle. Per germline, CDR1 LNHDA and CDR2 SQIVND (reference sequence). CDR3 length: 14 residues. Written as DNA, the CDR3 is TGTGCCAGTAGGCCGGGGTCCGGGACACTCGAGCAGTTCTTC. The encoded protein is CASRPGSGTLEQFF.

This clone showed up just once. The chain joins TRBV18 to TRBJ2-7; 7 nucleotides line up with TRBD2. Germline CDR1 is KGHSH and CDR2 is LQKENI. The junction had 4 bases not matched to a gene; V was cut back by 0 bases and J by 2 bases. The CDR3 consists of 15 residues. The CDR3 DNA is TGTGCCAGCTCACCACCTAGCGGGCCCACCTACGAGCAGTACTTC. Translation gives CASSPPSGPTYEQYF.

The chain is built from TRBV25-1 and TRBJ1-5, with 8 bases lining up with TRBD1. The CDR3 consists of 15 residues. Germline V CDR1 and CDR2: MGHDK, SYGVNS. Trimming took 4 bases from V and 5 from J; bases not matched to a gene: 7. This CDR3 is CASSGWTGSDQPQHF. The CDR3, as DNA: TGTGCCAGCAGTGGATGGACAGGGTCGGATCAGCCCCAGCATTTT.